The 23 T cell receptor beta chains below come from one sample, sequenced in a study of blood T cell repertoires in COVID-19. The repertoire was sequenced with immunoSEQ multiplex PCR; TCRdb's copy has only in-frame clones and lacks some. The sample yields around 500,000 clones, roughly 90% seen once. Sequenced material: PBMCs or T cells enriched from blood (not recorded which). The receptors come from a woman between 40 and 55 years old who had recovered from COVID-19.

The V and J genes are TRBV15 and TRBJ2-2; possible D gene TRBD2, 5 bases. This CDR3 comprises 20 residues. Germline CDR1 reads LNHNV; CDR2 reads YYDKDF (reference sequence). Trimming took 0 bases from V and 6 from J, leaving 26 bases between them. CDR3 coding DNA: TGTGCCACCAGCAGAGAACCCCCAACCCTGGGAGTAGGGATCCCCGGGGAGCTGTTTTTT. It codes for CATSREPPTLGVGIPGELFF.

V and J are TRBV27 and TRBJ2-7; D may be TRBD2 (5 bases). This CDR3 contains 13 residues. V was pared by 4 bases and J by 6 bases, with 13 bases between. Germline assignment: CDR1 MNHEY and CDR2 SMNVEV (reference sequence). CDR3 DNA sequence: TGTGCCAGCAGTTCCCTCGGACTGACCGAGCAGTACTTC. It encodes CASSSLGLTEQYF.

V is TRBV10-3 and J is TRBJ2-5; 8 bases are a match to TRBD2. The J segment lost 4 bases and the V segment lost 7 bases, leaving 8 bases of the junction unmatched. CDR1 and CDR2 from the germline V gene are ENHRY and SYGVKD. The CDR3 extends over 14 amino acids. The CDR3 bases are TGTGCCATCAACCACGGGAGGGCCGGAGAGACCCAGTACTTC. Translated, it gives CAINHGRAGETQYF.

The chain combines TRBV4-2 with TRBJ1-4, with 7 nucleotides matching TRBD1. The CDR3 is 15 amino acids. Germline V gene data show CDR1 as LGHNA and CDR2 as YNFKEQ. V was pared by 1 base and J by 7 bases, with 6 bases of the junction left unmatched. The chain's CDR3 is CASSQADRSGEKLFF. CDR3 DNA: TGTGCCAGCAGCCAAGCGGACAGGAGTGGTGAAAAACTGTTTTTT.

The V call is TRBV4-2, the J call TRBJ2-1, with 15 bases matching TRBD2. V gave up 4 bases and J gave up 7 bases; unmatched junction bases: 5. The germline V gene encodes CDR1 LGHNA and CDR2 YNFKEQ. This CDR3 is built from 16 residues. The CDR3 DNA is TGTGCCAGCAGCCCGCTCGGACTAGCGGGAGGGAATGAGCAGTTCTTC. Its translation is CASSPLGLAGGNEQFF.

The chain recombines TRBV14 with TRBJ1-1; D not resolved. Germline V gene lookup returns CDR1 SGHDN and CDR2 FVKESK. V lost 2 bases and J lost 8, with 12 bases in between. The length of the CDR3 is 13 residues. CDR3: CASSQFGSAEAFF. Here the CDR3 DNA reads TGTGCCAGCAGCCAATTCGGGTCGGCGGAAGCTTTCTTT.

V is TRBV5-1 and J is TRBJ1-3, with a tentative D call TRBD1 (5 bases). V dropped 7 bases and J dropped 0 bases, with 14 bases sitting between them. The germline V gene has CDR1 SGHRS and CDR2 YFSETQ. The CDR3 extends over 15 amino acids. The CDR3 sequence: CASRQTANSGNTIYF. Written as DNA, the CDR3 is TGCGCCAGCCGCCAGACAGCAAACTCTGGAAACACCATATATTTT.

The chain links TRBV15 to TRBJ1-5; a weak D match, TRBD1 (6 bases). Germline CDR1 reads LNHNV; CDR2 reads YYDKDF (reference sequence). The length of the CDR3 is 12 residues. V was trimmed by 8 bases and J by 2 bases, leaving 7 bases between them. In DNA form, the CDR3 reads TGTGCCACCTCAGGGGGCAATCAGCCCCAGCATTTT. It codes for CATSGGNQPQHF.

The chain joins TRBV5-1 to TRBJ2-3, with 10 bases matching TRBD2. The junction had 5 bases not matched to a gene; V was cut back by 2 bases and J by 2 bases. The CDR3 contains 16 residues. Germline V gene data show CDR1 as SGHRS and CDR2 as YFSETQ. The CDR3 nucleotides read TGCGCCAGCAGCTTATCTAGCGGGAGTACCACAGATACGCAGTATTTT. Amino acid sequence: CASSLSSGSTTDTQYF.

Concerning this clone itself: At one boundary the junction diverges from the germline segment, which might be a read error. The chain carries TRBV2 and TRBJ1-1; tentatively, D is TRBD1 (6 bases). The germline CDR1 and CDR2 sequences are SNHLY and FYNNEI. The CDR3 is 12 residues long. The CDR3, as DNA: TGTGCCAACAGTATCCTCCTGGGGGCAGCTTTCTTT. It translates to CANSILLGAAFF.

The gene calls are TRBV19 and TRBJ2-1; TRBD2 matches 10 bases. CDR1 and CDR2 from the germline V gene are LNHDA and SQIVND (reference sequence). Trimming at V came to 4 bases and at J to 7 bases, leaving 10 bases not matched to a gene. The CDR3 contains 16 residues. CDR3: CASSSYLAGAQNEQFF. The CDR3 DNA follows: TGTGCCAGTAGTAGCTACCTAGCGGGAGCGCAAAATGAGCAGTTCTTC.

The V and J genes are TRBV9 and TRBJ2-3, with 7 positions matching TRBD2. From germline, CDR1 is SGDLS and CDR2 YYNGEE. V lost 0 bases, J lost 3 bases, and 4 bases stayed unmatched. CDR3 length: 15 amino acids. The CDR3 here is CASSVAQGGTDTQYF. CDR3 bases: TGTGCCAGCAGCGTAGCGCAGGGAGGGACAGATACGCAGTATTTT.

The chain joins TRBV4-3 to TRBJ1-5; D call uncertain. V was trimmed by 0 bases and J by 6 bases, leaving 15 bases between them. CDR3 length equals 16 residues. Germline V CDR1 and CDR2: LGHNA, YSLEER. CDR3 coding DNA: TGCGCCAGCAGCCAAGAGGTCTCAGCTGCGGGTCAGCCCCAGCATTTT. Its protein product is CASSQEVSAAGQPQHF.

The rearrangement joins TRBV13 to TRBJ2-1; D is undetermined. This CDR3 region has 12 residues. The V gene lost 8 bases and the J gene lost 9 bases, with 14 bases spanning the gap. Looked up from germline, CDR1 is PRHDT and CDR2 is FYEKMQ (reference sequence). CDR3 protein: CASGSTYGEQFF. Written as DNA, the CDR3 is TGTGCCAGCGGTTCAACCTACGGTGAGCAGTTCTTC.

This clone was seen just once. This sequence joins TRBV30 and TRBJ1-3, with a possible D match to TRBD1 (6 bases). Germline V gives CDR1 GTSNPN, CDR2 SVGIG (reference sequence). The CDR3 length is 16 residues. V was pared by 0 bases and J by 0 bases, with 12 bases between. Written as DNA, the CDR3 is TGTGCCTGGAGTGTAGGACAGCTAAACTCTGGAAACACCATATATTTT. It is translated as CAWSVGQLNSGNTIYF.

V and J are TRBV15 and TRBJ2-7, with D unresolved. V was pared by 3 bases and J by 4 bases, with 13 bases between. This CDR3 contains 14 residues. In germline, CDR1 is LNHNV, CDR2 YYDKDF (reference sequence). The DNA for the CDR3 is TGTGCCACCAGCAGTCAGAGGAAGGCTTACGAGCAGTACTTC. Its translation is CATSSQRKAYEQYF. The whole variable domain, filled in from reference TRBV15 and TRBJ2-7, reads DAMVIQNPRYQVTQFGKPVTLSCSQTLNHNVMYWYQQKSSQAPKLLFHYYDKDFNNEADTPDNFQSRRPNTSFCFLDIRSPGLGDTAMYLCATSSQRKAYEQYFGPGTRLTVT.

This clone was detected once. This chain uses TRBV6-2 or TRBV6-3 with TRBJ1-1; 10 bases align to TRBD1. This CDR3 has 15 amino acids. Germline trimming cut 5 bases from V and 0 bases from J; bases unmatched to any gene: 3. Germline V gene lookup returns CDR1 MNHEY and CDR2 SVGEGT. The CDR3 DNA is TGTGCCAGCAGTGGGACAGGGGTATTGAACACTGAAGCTTTCTTT. Its translation: CASSGTGVLNTEAFF.

With respect to this clone: The same CDR3 is also encoded by other DNA sequences in this sample. The chain employs TRBV5-1 and TRBJ2-1; 9 nucleotides align to TRBD1. The CDR3 extends over 14 amino acids. J gave up 9 bases and V 2 bases, and 6 bases lay outside the gene matches. Germline V gene lookup returns CDR1 SGHRS and CDR2 YFSETQ. The CDR3 coding sequence is TGCGCCAGCAGCTTAGGACAGGGGAAGGGTGAGCAGTTCTTC. Residues: CASSLGQGKGEQFF.

The chain couples TRBV13 to TRBJ1-6; TRBD1 might be the D (6 bases). The V gene's germline CDR1 is PRHDT and CDR2 FYEKMQ (reference sequence). The V and J ends lost 0 bases and 8 bases respectively, with 11 bases between them. The CDR3 covers 15 residues. CDR3 sequence: CASSLGAGDDSPLHF. The CDR3 coding sequence is TGTGCCAGCAGCTTAGGGGCAGGGGATGATTCACCCCTCCACTTT. The full variable domain, completed using reference TRBV13 and TRBJ1-6, is AAGVIQSPRHLIKEKRETATLKCYPIPRHDTVYWYQQGPGQDPQFLISFYEKMQSDKGSIPDRFSAQQFSDYHSELNMSSLELGDSALYFCASSLGAGDDSPLHFGNGTRLTVT.

The rearrangement links TRBV11-2 to TRBJ1-2; possibly TRBD1 for D (6 bases). This CDR3 is 14 amino acids long. The V gene lost 0 bases and the J gene lost 4 bases, with 9 bases spanning the gap. Germline V gene sequence: CDR1 SGHAT, CDR2 FQNNGV. Here the CDR3 reads CASSLDLGGYGYTF. CDR3 bases: TGTGCCAGCAGCTTAGATCTAGGGGGCTATGGCTACACCTTC.

The chain joins TRBV5-1 to TRBJ1-1, with D tentatively TRBD1 (5 bases). The CDR3 length is 15 residues. Germline assignment: CDR1 SGHRS and CDR2 YFSETQ. Trimming took 0 bases from V and 4 from J, leaving 13 bases between them. Here the CDR3 reads CASSLGGGDTTEAFF. DNA of the CDR3: TGCGCCAGCAGCTTGGGGGGCGGGGATACCACTGAAGCTTTCTTT.

CDR3 loop: CASSQDAVGGPGDGYTF. Here the CDR3 DNA reads TGCGCCAGCAGCCAAGACGCCGTCGGGGGGCCAGGGGATGGCTACACCTTC. J is TRBJ1-2 and V is TRBV4-3; the D gene is possibly TRBD1 (6 bases). CDR1 is LGHNA, CDR2 YSLEER, per germline. The germline V and J ends were trimmed by 0 bases and 6 bases, with 20 bases remaining between them. The CDR3 is 17 residues long.

This clone showed up just once. V usage is TRBV5-1 and J usage is TRBJ2-7; possible D gene TRBD2, 6 bases. This CDR3 is built from 14 residues. Germline V gene lookup returns CDR1 SGHRS and CDR2 YFSETQ. V was trimmed by 2 bases and J by 7 bases, leaving 16 bases between them. The CDR3: CASSFHEYSGEQYF. In DNA form, the CDR3 reads TGCGCCAGCAGCTTTCACGAATACAGCGGGGAGCAGTACTTC.